This TCR beta chain was documented in a study of human T cells and chemical hapten exposure. Study-wide context: The study sensitized with 2% DPC on a 2 cm by 2 cm patch of upper inner arm skin. Findings of the study overall: Significantly greater numbers of large CDR3 similarity clusters came from expanded TCRs than from controls.

The CDR3 consists of 14 residues. The V gene lost 3 bases and the J gene lost 2 bases, with 7 bases spanning the gap. Germline CDR1 is SEHNR and CDR2 is FQNEAQ (reference sequence). This clonotype was observed a handful of times. Antigen specificity is unknown. A single record per CDR3 protein comes from TCRdb applying MiXCR to the RACE reads. The sample has fewer than 350,000 distinct CDR3 sequences; approximately 7.5% are singletons. Time point of the sample: pre-sensitization, week 0. Treatment here: therapeutic diphenylcyclopropenone sensitization with weekly scalp DPC. The sequenced sample was whole blood, obtained in connection with sensitization to the hapten diphenylcyclopropenone (DPC). The V and J genes are TRBV7-9 and TRBJ2-2; D may be TRBD1 (5 bases). This TCR derives from a man aged 18 to 30 with alopecia areata. Some clones in this sample may be carry-over from other donors' samples. CDR3 residues: CASSFDSNTGELFF. Written as DNA, the CDR3 is TGTGCCAGCAGCTTTGACAGTAACACCGGGGAGCTGTTTTTT.